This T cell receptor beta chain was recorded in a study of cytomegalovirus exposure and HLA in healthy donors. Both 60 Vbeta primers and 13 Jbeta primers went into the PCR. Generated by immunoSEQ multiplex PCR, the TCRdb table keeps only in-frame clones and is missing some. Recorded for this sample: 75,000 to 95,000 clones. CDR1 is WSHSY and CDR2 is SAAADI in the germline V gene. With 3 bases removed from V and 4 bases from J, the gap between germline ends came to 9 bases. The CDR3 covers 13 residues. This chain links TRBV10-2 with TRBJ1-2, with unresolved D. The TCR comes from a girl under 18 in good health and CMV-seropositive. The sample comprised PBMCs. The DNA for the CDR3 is TGCGCCAGCAGTGATAAAGTCGGCTATGGCTACACCTTC. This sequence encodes CASSDKVGYGYTF.